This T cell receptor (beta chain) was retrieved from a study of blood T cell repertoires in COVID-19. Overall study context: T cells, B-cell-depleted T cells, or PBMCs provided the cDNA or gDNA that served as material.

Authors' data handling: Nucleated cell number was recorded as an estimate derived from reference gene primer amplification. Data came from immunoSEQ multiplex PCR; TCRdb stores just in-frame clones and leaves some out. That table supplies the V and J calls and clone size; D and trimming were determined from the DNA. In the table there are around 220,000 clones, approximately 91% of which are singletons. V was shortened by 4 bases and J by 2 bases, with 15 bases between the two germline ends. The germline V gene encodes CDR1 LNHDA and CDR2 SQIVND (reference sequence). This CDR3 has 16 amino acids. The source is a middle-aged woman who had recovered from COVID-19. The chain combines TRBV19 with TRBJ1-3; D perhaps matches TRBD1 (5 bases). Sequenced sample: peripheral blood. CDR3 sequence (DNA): TGTGCCAGTAGTAATCAACAGACAGAGCCTGGAAACACCATATATTTT. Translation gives CASSNQQTEPGNTIYF.